The 19 T cell receptor beta chains below were found in one sample sequenced in a study of blood T cell repertoires in COVID-19 (dated by TCRdb to the early 2020s). The library relied on the immunoSEQ multiplex PCR assay. Held by TCRdb, this immuneACCESS table contains in-frame sequences only and omits some clones. Under half of the omission traces to an unresolved V gene where checked; the cause of the rest is unknown. This sample holds 130,000 to 150,000 clones; 88% were observed only once. More than 1% of the sample rests with the top ten. Sequencing was done on a sample of PBMCs or T cells enriched from blood (not recorded which). All receptors come from a woman between 25 and 40 years old with acute COVID-19.

The chain uses TRBV11-2 and TRBJ2-1, with 10 nucleotides matching TRBD2. Germline loops: CDR1 SGHAT, CDR2 FQNNGV. CDR3 length equals 16 residues. Unmatched junction bases numbered 9, after V lost 2 bases and J lost 8 bases. In DNA form, the CDR3 reads TGTGCCAGCAGCTTACTAGCGGGAGTGTATTTACATGAGCAGTTCTTC. As protein: CASSLLAGVYLHEQFF.

This sequence joins TRBV6-1 and TRBJ2-5, with 12 positions matching TRBD2. CDR1 is MNHNS and CDR2 is SASEGT in the germline V gene. The CDR3 runs to 20 residues. The trim removed 4 bases at V and 2 bases at J, leaving 17 bases unmatched. CDR3 in DNA: TGTGCCAGCAGTGGGTACAGGGGAGGGCGACTAGCGGGGGTTCAAGAGACCCAGTACTTC. Its protein product is CASSGYRGGRLAGVQETQYF.

This rearrangement joins TRBV6-2 or TRBV6-3 to TRBJ2-7; D is perhaps TRBD2 (5 bases). V gave up 4 bases and J gave up 2 bases, with 12 bases separating them. Germline-derived CDR1 and CDR2 are MNHEY and SVGEGT. The CDR3 is made up of 14 amino acids. CDR3 in DNA: TGTGCCAGCAGTTTTGAGCGGCCCCCCTACGAGCAGTACTTC. Amino acid sequence: CASSFERPPYEQYF.

This rearrangement joins TRBV7-8 to TRBJ2-7; D unresolved. CDR1 is SGHVS and CDR2 is FQNEAQ in the germline V gene. The CDR3 is 15 residues long. Trimming shortened V by 0 bases and J by 0 bases, and 9 bases separated the two germline ends. CDR3 DNA: TGTGCCAGCAGCTTAGCGCCTGGTAGCTCCTACGAGCAGTACTTC. Translated, it gives CASSLAPGSSYEQYF.

This clone came up once. V is TRBV2 and J is TRBJ1-6; tentatively, D is TRBD1 (6 bases). The CDR3 consists of 14 residues. The V gene's germline CDR1 is SNHLY and CDR2 FYNNEI. Trimming left V 3 bases short and J 8 bases short, with 11 bases between. CDR3 sequence reads: CASSDAGAHSPLHF. The CDR3, as DNA: TGTGCCAGCAGTGACGCAGGGGCGCATTCACCCCTCCACTTT.

V and J are TRBV4-3 and TRBJ2-2, with TRBD2 as a possible D gene (6 bases). Germline V gene data show CDR1 as LGHNA and CDR2 as YSLEER. The CDR3 has 21 amino acids. Trimming cost V 0 bases and J 0 bases, with 23 bases left between them. The CDR3 DNA is TGCGCCAGCAGCCAAGACACGGCGTCTAGCGAGTTGTTCGCGAACACCGGGGAGCTGTTTTTT. Its translation: CASSQDTASSELFANTGELFF.

In DNA form, the CDR3 reads TGTGCCAGCAGTTTAATCGAGGGCCGGGGAGCCCTCCACTTT. Amino acids: CASSLIEGRGALHF. The chain joins TRBV27 to TRBJ1-6; D is unclear. The CDR3 is made up of 14 amino acids. Germline values: CDR1 MNHEY, CDR2 SMNVEV (reference sequence). V dropped 2 bases and J dropped 14 bases, with 16 bases sitting between them.

In its sample, this clone was seen once. V usage is TRBV3-1 (or the pseudogene TRBV3-2) and J usage is TRBJ2-1, with a weak D call TRBD2 (6 bases). Germline V gene data show CDR1 as LGHDT and CDR2 as YNNKEL (reference sequence). Trimming removed 4 bases from V and 5 bases from J, with 18 bases in between. The CDR3 is 16 amino acids. The CDR3 spells CASSPVIAEGDNEQFF. CDR3 sequence (DNA): TGTGCCAGCAGCCCGGTCATAGCGGAAGGGGACAATGAGCAGTTCTTC.

The chain couples TRBV29-1 to TRBJ1-1; 7 positions agree with TRBD1. This CDR3 contains 16 residues. V shed 3 bases, J shed 0 bases, and the junction held 10 bases outside the gene matches. Germline V gives CDR1 SQVTM, CDR2 ANQGSEA. CDR3 residues: CSVDGGRGSMNTEAFF. CDR3 DNA sequence: TGCAGCGTTGATGGAGGCAGGGGGAGTATGAACACTGAAGCTTTCTTT.

J is TRBJ1-2 and V is TRBV21-1; TRBD1 is the table's D call and was not checked against the DNA. TRBV21-1 is marked as a pseudogene. The CDR3 runs 13 residues. Here the CDR3 reads CASSKGGLYGYTF. The CDR3 DNA follows: TGTGCCAGCAGCAAAGGTGGGCTATATGGCTACACCTTC.

CDR3 residues: CASSQDRGPSGANVLTF. The CDR3 region has the DNA TGTGCCAGCAGCCAGGACAGGGGGCCCTCTGGGGCCAACGTCCTGACTTTC. The rearrangement joins TRBV6-2 or TRBV6-3 to TRBJ2-6; TRBD1 aligns across 11 bases. V was pared by 6 bases and J by 0 bases, with 4 bases of the junction left unmatched. Germline-derived CDR1 and CDR2 are MNHEY and SVGEGT. The CDR3 sequence is 17 residues long.

The chain joins TRBV29-1 to TRBJ2-5, with D possibly matching TRBD2 (6 bases). Germline V lookup: CDR1 SQVTM, CDR2 ANQGSEA. The V and J ends lost 6 bases and 2 bases respectively, with 10 bases between them. This CDR3 comprises 12 residues. The CDR3, as DNA: TGCAGCGTGACTAGACAGCAAGAGACCCAGTACTTC. It encodes CSVTRQQETQYF. Full variable domain (remainder filled in from reference TRBV29-1 and TRBJ2-5): SAVISQKPSRDICQRGTSLTIQCQVDSQVTMMFWYRQQPGQSLTLIATANQGSEATYESGFVIDKFPISRPNLTFSTLTVSNMSPEDSSIYLCSVTRQQETQYFGPGTRLLVL.

The J gene is TRBJ2-5, the V gene TRBV28; D perhaps matches TRBD1 (5 bases). Germline assignment: CDR1 MDHEN and CDR2 SYDVKM. This CDR3 spans 12 amino acids. Trimming cost V 8 bases and J 6 bases, with 13 bases left between them. This CDR3 reads CASAQGMKTQYF. Written as DNA, the CDR3 is TGTGCCAGCGCCCAGGGTATGAAGACCCAGTACTTC. The variable domain in full, completed from reference TRBV28 and TRBJ2-5, reads DVKVTQSSRYLVKRTGEKVFLECVQDMDHENMFWYRQDPGLGLRLIYFSYDVKMKEKGDIPEGYSVSREKKERFSLILESASTNQTSMYLCASAQGMKTQYFGPGTRLLVL.

The chain is built from TRBV28 and TRBJ2-5, with TRBD2 matching 11 bases. The V and J ends lost 6 bases and 1 base, in that order; junction bases with no gene match: 4. The CDR3 is 15 residues long. Germline V CDR1 and CDR2: MDHEN, SYDVKM. CDR3 bases: TGTGCCAGCAGCGGACTAGCGGGCCCCCAAGAGACCCAGTACTTC. This translates into CASSGLAGPQETQYF.

This chain uses TRBV5-1 with TRBJ2-1, with TRBD2 matching over 7 bases. With V trimmed by 6 bases and J by 8 bases, 14 bases remained unmatched. This CDR3 is 15 amino acids long. CDR1 and CDR2 from the germline V gene are SGHRS and YFSETQ. The CDR3 nucleotides are TGCGCCAGCATGACCAGCGGGATAGGTTTAGATGAGCAGTTCTTC. Its translation: CASMTSGIGLDEQFF.

The chain couples TRBV2 to TRBJ1-3, with 8 nucleotides matching TRBD1. The length of the CDR3 is 13 residues. The germline V gene encodes CDR1 SNHLY and CDR2 FYNNEI. V shed 6 bases and J 4 bases; nucleotides not matched to a gene: 2. CDR3 sequence reads: CASSRGQGNTIYF. In nucleotides, the CDR3 is TGTGCCAGCAGCAGGGGGCAAGGAAACACCATATATTTT. The full variable domain, its missing parts supplied by reference TRBV2 and TRBJ1-3, is EPEVTQTPSHQVTQMGQEVILRCVPISNHLYFYWYRQILGQKVEFLVSFYNNEISEKSEIFDDQFSVERPDGSNFTLKIRSTKLEDSAMYFCASSRGQGNTIYFGEGSWLTVV.

This clone came up a few times. The CDR3 DNA reads as TGCGCCAGCAGCCCTTCCCCCGGGACAAGTACCTACGAGCAGTACTTC. Its translation: CASSPSPGTSTYEQYF. The chain uses TRBV4-1 and TRBJ2-7; TRBD1 might be the D (6 bases). V lost 4 bases and J lost 2, with 18 bases in between. The CDR3 consists of 16 residues. Germline V CDR1 and CDR2: MGHRA, YSYEKL.

The V call is TRBV5-1, the J call TRBJ2-2; possible D gene TRBD1, 5 bases. This CDR3 has 16 amino acids. Trimming pared 4 bases from V and 2 bases from J, leaving 15 bases between. The germline V gene encodes CDR1 SGHRS and CDR2 YFSETQ. The CDR3 bases are TGCGCCAGCAGCGACCCCCGTCAGGGCAACACCGGGGAGCTGTTTTTT. Translating it yields CASSDPRQGNTGELFF. Supplemented by reference TRBV5-1 and TRBJ2-2, the full variable domain reads KAGVTQTPRYLIKTRGQQVTLSCSPISGHRSVSWYQQTPGQGLQFLFEYFSETQRNKGNFPGRFSGRQFSNSRSEMNVSTLELGDSALYLCASSDPRQGNTGELFFGEGSRLTVL.

V and J are TRBV7-9 and TRBJ2-1; TRBD2 matches at 9 bases. Germline trimming cut 1 base from V and 13 bases from J; bases unmatched to any gene: 5. In germline, CDR1 is SEHNR, CDR2 FQNEAQ (reference sequence). CDR3 size: 13 residues. CDR3 DNA sequence: TGTGCCAGCAGCTTAGTTAGCGGGAGTTCCCAGTTCTTC. Its translation is CASSLVSGSSQFF.